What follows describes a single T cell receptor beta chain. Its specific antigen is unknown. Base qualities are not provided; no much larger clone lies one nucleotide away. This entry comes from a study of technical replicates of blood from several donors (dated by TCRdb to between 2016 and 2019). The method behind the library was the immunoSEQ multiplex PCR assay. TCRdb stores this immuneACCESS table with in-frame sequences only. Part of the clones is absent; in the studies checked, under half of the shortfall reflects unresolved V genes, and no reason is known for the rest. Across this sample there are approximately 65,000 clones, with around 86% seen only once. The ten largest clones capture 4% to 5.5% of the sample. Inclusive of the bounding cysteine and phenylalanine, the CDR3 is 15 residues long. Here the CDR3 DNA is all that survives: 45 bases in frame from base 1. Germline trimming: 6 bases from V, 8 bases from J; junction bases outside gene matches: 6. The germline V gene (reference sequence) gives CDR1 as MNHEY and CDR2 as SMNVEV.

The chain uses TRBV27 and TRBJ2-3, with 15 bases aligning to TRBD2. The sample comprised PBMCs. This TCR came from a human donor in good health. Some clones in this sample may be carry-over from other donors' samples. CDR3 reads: CASSPVGLAGGTQYF. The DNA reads TGTGCCAGCAGCCCTGTGGGACTAGCGGGAGGTACGCAGTATTTT.